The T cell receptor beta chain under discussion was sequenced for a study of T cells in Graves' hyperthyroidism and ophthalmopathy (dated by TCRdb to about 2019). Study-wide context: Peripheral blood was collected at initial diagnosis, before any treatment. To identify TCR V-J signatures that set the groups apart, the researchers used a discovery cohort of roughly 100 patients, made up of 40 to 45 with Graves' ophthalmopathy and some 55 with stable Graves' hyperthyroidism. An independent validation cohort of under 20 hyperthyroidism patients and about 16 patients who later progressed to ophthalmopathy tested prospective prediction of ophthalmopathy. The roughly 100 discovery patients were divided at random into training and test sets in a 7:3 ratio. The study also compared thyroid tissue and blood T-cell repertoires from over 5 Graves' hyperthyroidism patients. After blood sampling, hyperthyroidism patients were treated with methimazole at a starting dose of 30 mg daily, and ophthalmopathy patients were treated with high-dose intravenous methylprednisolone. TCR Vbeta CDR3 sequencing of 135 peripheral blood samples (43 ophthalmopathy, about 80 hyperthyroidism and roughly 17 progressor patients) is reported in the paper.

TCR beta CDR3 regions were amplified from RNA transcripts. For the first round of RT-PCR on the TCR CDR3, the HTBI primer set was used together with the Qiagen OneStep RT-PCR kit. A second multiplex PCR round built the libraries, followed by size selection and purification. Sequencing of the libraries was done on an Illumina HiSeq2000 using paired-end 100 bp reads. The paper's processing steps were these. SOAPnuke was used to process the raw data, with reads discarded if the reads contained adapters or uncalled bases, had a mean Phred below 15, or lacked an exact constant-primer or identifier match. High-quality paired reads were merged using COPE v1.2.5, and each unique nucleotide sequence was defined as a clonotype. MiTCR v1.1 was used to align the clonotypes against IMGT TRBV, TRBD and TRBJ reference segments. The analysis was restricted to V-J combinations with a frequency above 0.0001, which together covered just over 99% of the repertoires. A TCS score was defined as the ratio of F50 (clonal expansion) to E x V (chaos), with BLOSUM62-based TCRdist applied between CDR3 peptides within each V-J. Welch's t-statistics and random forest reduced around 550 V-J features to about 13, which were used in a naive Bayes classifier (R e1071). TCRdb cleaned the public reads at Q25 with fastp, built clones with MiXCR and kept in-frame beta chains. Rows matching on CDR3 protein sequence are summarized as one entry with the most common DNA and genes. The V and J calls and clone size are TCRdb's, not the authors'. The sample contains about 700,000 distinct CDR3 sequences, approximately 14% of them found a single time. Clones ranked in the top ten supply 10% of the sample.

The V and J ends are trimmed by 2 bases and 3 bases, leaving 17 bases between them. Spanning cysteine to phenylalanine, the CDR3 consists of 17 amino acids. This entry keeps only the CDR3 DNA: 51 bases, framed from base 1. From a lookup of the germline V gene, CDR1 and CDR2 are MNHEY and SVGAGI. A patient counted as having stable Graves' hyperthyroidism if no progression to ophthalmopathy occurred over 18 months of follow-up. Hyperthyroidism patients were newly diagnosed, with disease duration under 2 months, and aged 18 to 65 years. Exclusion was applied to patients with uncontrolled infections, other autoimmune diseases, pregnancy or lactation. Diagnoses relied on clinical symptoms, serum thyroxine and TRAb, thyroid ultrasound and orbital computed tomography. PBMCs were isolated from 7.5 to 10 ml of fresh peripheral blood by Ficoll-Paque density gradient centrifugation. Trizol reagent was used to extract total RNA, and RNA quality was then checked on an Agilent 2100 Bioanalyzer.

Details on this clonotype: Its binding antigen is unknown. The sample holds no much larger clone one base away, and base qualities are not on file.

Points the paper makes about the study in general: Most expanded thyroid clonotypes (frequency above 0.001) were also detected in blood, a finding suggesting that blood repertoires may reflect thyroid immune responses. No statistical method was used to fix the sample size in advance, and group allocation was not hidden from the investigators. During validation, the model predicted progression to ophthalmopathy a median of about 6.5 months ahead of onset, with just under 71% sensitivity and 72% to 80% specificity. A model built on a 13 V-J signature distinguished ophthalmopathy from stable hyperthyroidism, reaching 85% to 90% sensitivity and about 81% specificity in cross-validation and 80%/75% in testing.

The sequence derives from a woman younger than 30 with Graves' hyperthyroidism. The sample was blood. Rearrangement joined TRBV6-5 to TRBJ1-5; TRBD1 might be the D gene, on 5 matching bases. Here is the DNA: TGTGCCAGCAGTTACGCTCACCCGACAGCTTACAATCAGCCCCAGCATTTT. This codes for CASSYAHPTAYNQPQHF.